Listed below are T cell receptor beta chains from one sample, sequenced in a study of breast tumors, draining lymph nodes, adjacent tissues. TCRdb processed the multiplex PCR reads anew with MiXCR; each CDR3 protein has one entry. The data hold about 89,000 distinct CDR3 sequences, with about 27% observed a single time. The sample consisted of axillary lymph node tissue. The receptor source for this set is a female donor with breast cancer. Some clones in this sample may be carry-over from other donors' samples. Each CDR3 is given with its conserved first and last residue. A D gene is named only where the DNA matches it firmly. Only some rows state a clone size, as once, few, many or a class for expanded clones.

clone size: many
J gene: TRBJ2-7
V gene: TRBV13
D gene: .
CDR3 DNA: TGTGCCAGCAGCGGGGAGGGGGCTTTCTCCGAGCAGTACTTC
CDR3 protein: CASSGEGAFSEQYF

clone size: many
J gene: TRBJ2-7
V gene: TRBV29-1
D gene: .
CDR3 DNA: TGCAGCGTTAAGGGAGTTAACCCGTACGAGCAGTACTTC
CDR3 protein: CSVKGVNPYEQYF

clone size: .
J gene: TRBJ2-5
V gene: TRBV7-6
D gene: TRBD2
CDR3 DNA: TGTGCCAGCAGCTTATTGCCTAGCGGGACACGAGAGACCCAGTACTTC
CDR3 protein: CASSLLPSGTRETQYF

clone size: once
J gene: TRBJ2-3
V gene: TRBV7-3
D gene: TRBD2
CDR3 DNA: TGTGCCAGCAACCCCGGGAGGAGCACAGATGCGCAGTATTTT
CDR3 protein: CASNPGRSTDAQYF

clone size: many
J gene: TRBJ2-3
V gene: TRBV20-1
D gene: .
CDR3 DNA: TGCAGTGCTAGTTGGCGTAAGGCAGATACGCAGTATTTT
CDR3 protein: CSASWRKADTQYF

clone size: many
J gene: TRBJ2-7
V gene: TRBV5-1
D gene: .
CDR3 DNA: TGCGCCAGCACACAGACAGTTGGATCCTACGAGCAGTACTTC
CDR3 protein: CASTQTVGSYEQYF

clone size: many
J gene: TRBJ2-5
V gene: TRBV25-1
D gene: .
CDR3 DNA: TGTGCCAGCAGTGAAACCGTTAGGTTGGGGACCCAGTACTTC
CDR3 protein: CASSETVRLGTQYF

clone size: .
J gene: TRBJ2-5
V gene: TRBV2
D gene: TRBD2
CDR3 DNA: TGTGCCAGCGCCTTGGGCGGGAGAAACTTTGAGACCCAGTACTTC
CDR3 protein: CASALGGRNFETQYF

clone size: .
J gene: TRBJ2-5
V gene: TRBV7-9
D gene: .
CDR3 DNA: TGTGCCAGCAGCCCTTTAGGGCTCATTGAGACCCAGTACTTC
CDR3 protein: CASSPLGLIETQYF

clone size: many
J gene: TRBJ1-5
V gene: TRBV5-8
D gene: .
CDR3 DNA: TGTGCCAGCAGCTTTATCGGTCAGCCCCAGCATTTT
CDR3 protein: CASSFIGQPQHF

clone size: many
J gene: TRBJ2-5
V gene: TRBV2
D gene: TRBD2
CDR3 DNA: TGTGCCAGCAGTGAAGCGGGGACTAGCGGGATCGAGACCCAGTACTTC
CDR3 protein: CASSEAGTSGIETQYF

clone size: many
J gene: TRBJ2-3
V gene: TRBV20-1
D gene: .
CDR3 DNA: TGCAGTGCTCCTGGACCGTCCTTAGCCGGAGATACGCAGTATTTT
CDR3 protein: CSAPGPSLAGDTQYF

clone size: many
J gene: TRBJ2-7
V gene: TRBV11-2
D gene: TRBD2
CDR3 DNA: TGTGCCAGCAGCCGGGGGGGGTTTGCCTACGAGCAGTACTTC
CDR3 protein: CASSRGGFAYEQYF

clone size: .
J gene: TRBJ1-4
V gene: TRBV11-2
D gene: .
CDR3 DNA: TGTACCAGCAGCTCATCTTCCCCCGACGACAATGAGAAGCTGTTTTTT
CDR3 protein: CTSSSSSPDDNEKLFF

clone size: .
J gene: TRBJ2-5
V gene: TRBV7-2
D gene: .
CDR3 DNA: TGTGCCAGCAGCCGGGACGGGTACCAAGAGAACCAGTACTTC
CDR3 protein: CASSRDGYQENQYF

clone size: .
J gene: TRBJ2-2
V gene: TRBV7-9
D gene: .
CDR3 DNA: TGTGCCGGCCATTTGGCGAGCACCGGGGTGCTGTTTTTT
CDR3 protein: CAGHLASTGVLFF

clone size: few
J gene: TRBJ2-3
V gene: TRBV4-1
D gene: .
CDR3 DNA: TGCGCCAGCAGCTTAGGACTCTCCCCTGATACGCAGTATTTT
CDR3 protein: CASSLGLSPDTQYF

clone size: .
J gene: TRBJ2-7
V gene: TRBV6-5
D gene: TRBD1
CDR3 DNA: TGTGCCAGCAAACACTCGGGACAGGGATTCCGCGAGCAGTACTTC
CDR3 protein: CASKHSGQGFREQYF

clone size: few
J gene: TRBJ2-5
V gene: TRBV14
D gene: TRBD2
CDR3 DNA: TGTGCCAGCAGCCAGTGGCTAGCGGGCCAAGAGACCCAGTACTTC
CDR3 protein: CASSQWLAGQETQYF

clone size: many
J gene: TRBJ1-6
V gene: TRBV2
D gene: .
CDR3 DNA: TGTGCCAGCAGTGGTCCTGAATCACCCCTCCACTTT
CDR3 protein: CASSGPESPLHF

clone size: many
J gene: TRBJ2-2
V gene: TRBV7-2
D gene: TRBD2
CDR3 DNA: TGTGCCAGCAGTAGGCCAGCGGGAGGCCCCTTTACCGGGGAGCTGTTTTTT
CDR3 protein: CASSRPAGGPFTGELFF

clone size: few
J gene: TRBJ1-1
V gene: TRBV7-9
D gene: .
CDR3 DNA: TGTGCCAGCAGCTTAGAAATTAGCACTGAAGCTTTCTTT
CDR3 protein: CASSLEISTEAFF

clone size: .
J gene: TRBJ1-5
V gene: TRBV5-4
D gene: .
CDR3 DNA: TGTACCAGCAGCTTGGAGGGGGGGAGTGGACAGCTCCAGCATTTT
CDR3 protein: CTSSLEGGSGQLQHF

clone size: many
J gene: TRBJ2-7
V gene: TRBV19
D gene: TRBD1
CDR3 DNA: TGTGCCAGTCTTGGGACAGCACCACCGTACGAGCAGTACTTC
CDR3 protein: CASLGTAPPYEQYF

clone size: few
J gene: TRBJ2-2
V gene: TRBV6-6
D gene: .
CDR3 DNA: TGTGCCAGCAGTTACTCGGTTCTAGATGACACCGGGGAGCTGTTTTTT
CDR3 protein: CASSYSVLDDTGELFF

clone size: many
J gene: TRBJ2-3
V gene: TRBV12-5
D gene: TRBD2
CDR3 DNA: TGTGCTACCGGACTAGCGGGAGTAGATACGCAGTATTTT
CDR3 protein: CATGLAGVDTQYF

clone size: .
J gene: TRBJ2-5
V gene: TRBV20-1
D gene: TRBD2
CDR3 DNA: TGCAGTGCTAGAGATGGGGCTAGCGGGACTAGGGAGACCCAGTACTTC
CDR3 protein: CSARDGASGTRETQYF

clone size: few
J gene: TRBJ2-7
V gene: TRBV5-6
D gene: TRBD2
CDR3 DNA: TGTGCCAGCAGCTTCGGGACTAGCGGATGGTACGAGCAGTACTTC
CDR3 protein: CASSFGTSGWYEQYF

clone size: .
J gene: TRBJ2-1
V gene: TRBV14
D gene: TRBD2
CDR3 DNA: TGTGCCAGTAGCCTGCAACTAGCGGGAGGTTTCGATGAGCAGTTCTTC
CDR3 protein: CASSLQLAGGFDEQFF

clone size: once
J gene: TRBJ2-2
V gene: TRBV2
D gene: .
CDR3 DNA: TGTGCCAGCAGGGGGAGGTCCACCGGGGAGCTGTTTTTT
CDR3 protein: CASRGRSTGELFF

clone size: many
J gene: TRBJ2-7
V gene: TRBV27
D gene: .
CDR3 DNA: TGTGCCAGCAGTTTATCCCCTCTTCGAGAGCAGTACTTC
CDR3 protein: CASSLSPLREQYF

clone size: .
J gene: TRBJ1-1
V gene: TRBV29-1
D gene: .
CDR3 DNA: TGCAGCGTCGCGGAACTCATGAACACTGAAGCTTTCTTT
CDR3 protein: CSVAELMNTEAFF

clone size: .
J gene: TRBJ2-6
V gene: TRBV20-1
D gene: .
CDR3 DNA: TGCAGTGCTAGACTGCCTGGGGCCAACGTCCTGACTTTC
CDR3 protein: CSARLPGANVLTF

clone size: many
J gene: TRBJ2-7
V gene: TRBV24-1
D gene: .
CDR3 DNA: TGTGCCACCAGTGATTTGGGGTGGTCTACCTACGAGCAGTACTTC
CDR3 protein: CATSDLGWSTYEQYF

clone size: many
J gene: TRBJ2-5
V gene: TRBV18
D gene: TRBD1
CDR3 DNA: TGTGCCAGCTCACCCGGGACAGGGGGCTCGAAGACCCAGTACTTC
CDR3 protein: CASSPGTGGSKTQYF

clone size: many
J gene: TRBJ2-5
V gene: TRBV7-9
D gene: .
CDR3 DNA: TGTGCCAGCAGCTTATCCAGAGGGTTTGAGACCCAGTACTTC
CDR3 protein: CASSLSRGFETQYF

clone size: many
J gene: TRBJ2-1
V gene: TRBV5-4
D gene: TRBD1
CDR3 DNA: TGTGCCAGCAGTACAGGGGGCATTCGGAATGAGCAGTTCTTC
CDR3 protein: CASSTGGIRNEQFF

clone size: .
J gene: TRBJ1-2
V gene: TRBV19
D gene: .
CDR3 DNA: TGTGCCAGTAGGACTAGCTCCTACAATGTGGTCTATGGCTACACCTTC
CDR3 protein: CASRTSSYNVVYGYTF